A single sample gave rise to the 14 T cell receptor beta chains below, sequenced in a study of response to subunit inactivated influenza vaccine (dated by TCRdb to 2017 to 2018). The sample's time point label is to be understood as: around 47 days after influenza vaccine administration. Library construction relied on RT-PCR. Sequencing used an Illumina HiSeq 2500. The public reads were run again by TCRdb, first through fastp at Q25 and then through MiXCR, and only productive beta chains were kept. Merged by CDR3 protein, the rows form single entries marked with the most common genes and DNA. Within this sample are over 400,000 distinct CDR3 sequences, with roughly 9.8% of them counted one time only. 10% to 15% of the sample is taken by the ten largest. The sequencing here drew on PBMCs from blood, taken 35 to 45 days after vaccination. The receptors derive from a man between 50 and 59 years old who received an inactivated influenza vaccine. Donor details come from another sample of the same person, matched by shared clones.

The rearrangement uses TRBV7-2 and TRBJ2-7, with D hard to call. CDR1 is SGHTA, CDR2 FQGNSA, per germline. V was pared by 5 bases and J by 2 bases, with 10 bases between. The CDR3 sequence is 13 residues long. The CDR3 here is CASSVPGPYEQYF. In DNA, the CDR3 is TGTGCCAGCAGCGTACCCGGACCCTACGAGCAGTACTTC.

The rearrangement uses TRBV18 and TRBJ2-2; no firm D call. Germline V CDR1 and CDR2: KGHSH, LQKENI. V was pared by 9 bases and J by 0 bases, with 8 bases between. The CDR3 spans 13 residues. The CDR3 spells CASAMTNTGELFF. CDR3 coding DNA: TGTGCCAGTGCGATGACGAACACCGGGGAGCTGTTTTTT.

This clonotype was counted many times. This chain joins TRBV12-3 or TRBV12-4 and TRBJ1-2; possible D gene TRBD1, 5 bases. V was pared by 6 bases and J by 2 bases, with 10 bases between. This CDR3 comprises 13 residues. The CDR3, as DNA: TGTGCCAGCAGACAGGACGGAAACTATGGCTACACCTTC. Its protein product is CASRQDGNYGYTF.

Ten or more counts support this clonotype. This sequence joins TRBV9 and TRBJ2-6; D gene uncertain. This CDR3 has 13 residues. The germline gives CDR1 SGDLS, CDR2 YYNGEE. With 3 bases removed from V and 1 base from J, the gap between germline ends came to 2 bases. The CDR3: CASSASGANVLTF. DNA for the CDR3: TGTGCCAGCAGCGCATCTGGGGCCAACGTCCTGACTTTC. Filled out from reference TRBV9 and TRBJ2-6, the complete variable domain reads DSGVTQTPKHLITATGQRVTLRCSPRSGDLSVYWYQQSLDQGLQFLIQYYNGEERAKGNILERFSAQQFPDLHSELNLSSLELGDSALYFCASSASGANVLTFGAGSRLTVL.

The chain links TRBV5-5 to TRBJ1-4, with D perhaps TRBD1 (6 bases). The V gene's germline CDR1 is SGHKS and CDR2 YYEKEE (reference sequence). Trimming cost V 2 bases and J 0 bases, with 11 bases left between them. The CDR3 is 16 amino acids. For the CDR3, the DNA is TGTGCCAGCAGCTTTGACAGGCCTGCAACTAATGAAAAACTGTTTTTT. It is translated as CASSFDRPATNEKLFF.

This sequence joins TRBV7-6 and TRBJ2-3; TRBD2 agrees at 16 bases. Trimming at V came to 5 bases and at J to 4 bases, leaving 12 bases not matched to a gene. Germline values: CDR1 SGHVS, CDR2 FNYEAQ. The CDR3 contains 19 residues. This CDR3 is CASSPLLPGLAGGPDTQYF. For the CDR3, the DNA is TGTGCCAGCAGCCCGCTTCTCCCGGGACTAGCGGGAGGGCCAGATACGCAGTATTTT.

This clonotype was seen repeatedly, ten times or more. The genes are TRBV28 and TRBJ1-4, with D perhaps matching TRBD1 (5 bases). Germline V gene data show CDR1 as MDHEN and CDR2 as SYDVKM. The germline V and J ends were trimmed by 2 bases and 5 bases, with 15 bases remaining between them. The CDR3 is made up of 16 amino acids. CDR3 coding DNA: TGTGCCAGCAGTTTACTACCACAGGCGCCGAATGAAAAACTGTTTTTT. Its translation is CASSLLPQAPNEKLFF.

This clonotype was detected many times. The chain is built from TRBV12-3 or TRBV12-4 and TRBJ2-7; D may correspond to TRBD1 or TRBD2 (5 bases each). The V gene lost 6 bases and the J gene lost 6 bases, with 15 bases spanning the gap. The CDR3 runs to 13 residues. CDR3 in amino acids: CASRRDGSSEQYF. For the CDR3, the DNA is TGTGCCAGCAGGAGGGACGGAAGTTCCGAGCAGTACTTC.

This clonotype appeared a few times. The chain couples TRBV6-6 to TRBJ1-1; D uncertain. Germline lookup yields CDR1 MNHNY and CDR2 SVGAGI (reference sequence). This CDR3 comprises 11 residues. The V and J ends lost 11 bases and 6 bases respectively, with 13 bases between them. CDR3 coding DNA: TGTGCCTCCGAGGCGGCTCCTGAAGCTTTCTTT. Translating it yields CASEAAPEAFF.

The gene calls are TRBV3-1 and TRBJ2-6, with D unresolved. This CDR3 contains 14 residues. Germline assignment: CDR1 LGHDT and CDR2 YNNKEL (reference sequence). V lost 2 bases and J lost 2, with 4 bases in between. In nucleotides, the CDR3 is TGTGCCAGCAGCCAAAGAACTGGGGCCAACGTCCTGACTTTC. The encoded protein is CASSQRTGANVLTF.

This clonotype has only a few counts. The chain joins TRBV12-3 or TRBV12-4 to TRBJ2-7; 10 positions agree with TRBD2. The CDR3 runs to 14 residues. V shed 2 bases, J shed 5 bases, and the junction held 3 bases outside the gene matches. The CDR3 is CASSLLAGVDEQYF. CDR3 sequence (DNA): TGTGCCAGCAGTTTACTAGCGGGGGTCGACGAGCAGTACTTC.

The chain couples TRBV12-3 or TRBV12-4 to TRBJ2-1; 12 bases match TRBD2. The CDR3 runs 17 residues. The trim removed 6 bases at V and 7 bases at J, leaving 13 bases unmatched. The CDR3 loop reads CASSRTSGASGGNEQFF. CDR3 in DNA: TGTGCCAGCAGCAGGACTAGCGGGGCTAGCGGGGGGAATGAGCAGTTCTTC.

This clonotype occurred many times. The V call is TRBV7-9, the J call TRBJ2-7; D is possibly TRBD2 (7 bases). The CDR3 has 15 residues. V was shortened by 5 bases and J by 5 bases, with 19 bases between the two germline ends. Germline CDR1 is SEHNR and CDR2 is FQNEAQ (reference sequence). The CDR3 region is CASSPRGGDIDEQYF. The CDR3 region has the DNA TGTGCCAGCAGCCCCCGGGGAGGGGACATCGACGAGCAGTACTTC.

The chain joins TRBV19 to TRBJ2-7; 9 positions match TRBD1. The CDR3 spans 14 residues. The germline V gene has CDR1 LNHDA and CDR2 SQIVND (reference sequence). The V segment lost 5 bases and the J segment 0 bases; nucleotides outside the gene matches: 2. In DNA, the CDR3 is TGTGCCAGTAGTGGGACAGGGCGCTCCTACGAGCAGTACTTC. Translated, it gives CASSGTGRSYEQYF.